Each of the 20 T cell receptor beta chains below was sequenced from the same sample in a study of blood T cell repertoires in COVID-19. Using immunoSEQ multiplex PCR, the repertoire was profiled, and TCRdb retains in-frame clones only, with some absent. The profile shows about 320,000 clones, about 85% of them singletons. Specimen: PBMCs or T cells enriched from blood (not recorded which). These TCRs come from a woman in her twenties or thirties who had recovered from COVID-19.

The chain links TRBV30 to TRBJ1-6; 7 bases fit TRBD1. CDR3 length: 13 amino acids. V dropped 3 bases and J dropped 13; count of bases not matched to a gene: 9. Germline V CDR1 and CDR2: GTSNPN, SVGIG (reference sequence). This chain's CDR3 is CAWSDTGEPPLHF. CDR3 DNA: TGTGCCTGGAGCGACACAGGGGAACCCCCCCTCCACTTT.

The chain couples TRBV5-1 to TRBJ2-3; TRBD1 agrees at 7 bases. This CDR3 comprises 14 residues. Germline V gives CDR1 SGHRS, CDR2 YFSETQ. J lost 7 bases, V lost 4 bases, and 9 bases had no gene match. The CDR3 is CASSLDSTGNTQYF. In DNA form, the CDR3 reads TGCGCCAGCAGCCTAGACTCGACAGGGAATACGCAGTATTTT.

This clone was detected only once. The genes are TRBV7-2 and TRBJ2-3; the match to TRBD2 covers 7 bases. V trimming: 1 base; J trimming: 6 bases; junction bases outside the gene matches: 7. The length of the CDR3 is 15 residues. CDR1 is SGHTA and CDR2 is FQGNSA in the germline V gene. The DNA of the CDR3 is TGTGCCAGCAGCTTAGGTTCCTGGACTAGGGATACGCAGTATTTT. Its translation: CASSLGSWTRDTQYF.

On this clone itself: Sequence at one end of the junction differs from germline and may be a read error. CDR3 residues: CASSQQIASYNEQFF. DNA for the CDR3: TGTGCTAGCAGCCAACAGATCGCCTCCTACAATGAGCAGTTCTTC. The V and J genes are TRBV7-7 and TRBJ2-1, with D unclear. The CDR3 consists of 15 residues. The germline V gene has CDR1 SSHAT and CDR2 FNYEAQ (reference sequence).

The chain carries TRBV27 and TRBJ1-3; D is ambiguous. The CDR3 is 17 amino acids. Germline V gene sequence: CDR1 MNHEY, CDR2 SMNVEV (reference sequence). Trimming removed 6 bases at V and 1 base at J, with 19 bases between. CDR3 DNA: TGTGCCAGCAGCCCGAAGACCGCAGGTTTGTCTGGAAACACCATATATTTT. It encodes CASSPKTAGLSGNTIYF.

The chain employs TRBV9 and TRBJ2-2; 10 bases are shared with TRBD2. After removal of 3 bases from V and 4 bases from J, the junction contained 9 bases not matched to a gene. The CDR3 length is 17 residues. The germline V gene encodes CDR1 SGDLS and CDR2 YYNGEE. The CDR3 nucleotides read TGTGCCAGCAGCGCCCCATTAGCGGGGGGATCCACCGGGGAGCTGTTTTTT. This gives the protein CASSAPLAGGSTGELFF.

This clone was counted between two and nine times. The genes are TRBV9 and TRBJ2-3; 10 bases map to TRBD2. CDR1 and CDR2 from the germline V gene are SGDLS and YYNGEE. CDR3 size: 20 residues. The ends lost 0 bases at V and 2 bases at J; junction bases unmatched: 15. CDR3 in DNA: TGTGCCAGCAGCGTAGCTCTCGGATGGCTAGCGGGGGACTACACAGATACGCAGTATTTT. Translation gives CASSVALGWLAGDYTDTQYF.

This rearrangement joins TRBV30 to TRBJ1-1; D is ambiguous. Germline V gives CDR1 GTSNPN, CDR2 SVGIG (reference sequence). V dropped 1 base and J dropped 0 bases, with 9 bases sitting between them. The CDR3 is 14 residues long. The CDR3 nucleotides are TGTGCCTGGAGTGAGGGAGGGCTGAACACTGAAGCTTTCTTT. Protein product: CAWSEGGLNTEAFF.

The chain combines TRBV4-1 with TRBJ1-6, with 10 bases identical to TRBD1. V was pared by 0 bases and J by 5 bases, with 4 bases of the junction left unmatched. The CDR3 totals 17 residues. Germline V CDR1 and CDR2: MGHRA, YSYEKL. The CDR3 DNA reads as TGCGCCAGCAGCCAAGACCGGGACAGGGGAAATAATTCACCCCTCCACTTT. Translating it yields CASSQDRDRGNNSPLHF.

The V gene is TRBV9, the J gene TRBJ2-1, with TRBD2 identical over 7 bases. CDR1 is SGDLS, CDR2 YYNGEE, per germline. This CDR3 is 15 amino acids long. V was pared by 5 bases and J by 3 bases, with 8 bases of the junction left unmatched. The CDR3 sequence: CASRSERGYYNEQFF. Written as DNA, the CDR3 is TGTGCCAGCAGGTCGGAGCGGGGCTACTACAATGAGCAGTTCTTC.

This chain connects TRBV10-3 to TRBJ1-5; no definite D call. V dropped 11 bases and J dropped 1 base, with 12 bases sitting between them. Per the germline V gene, CDR1 is ENHRY and CDR2 is SYGVKD. This CDR3 is built from 13 residues. The CDR3 DNA reads TGTGCCGTCACGGCGGAGAGCAATCAGCCCCAGCATTTT. It is translated as CAVTAESNQPQHF.

This clone was seen a single time. This chain connects TRBV6-5 to TRBJ2-1, with TRBD2 matching 9 bases. Germline CDR1 is MNHEY and CDR2 is SVGAGI. V trimming: 6 bases; J trimming: 0 bases; junction bases outside the gene matches: 3. This CDR3 comprises 15 residues. The CDR3 DNA sequence: TGTGCCAGCAGGAGTAGCGGGAGCTCCTACAATGAGCAGTTCTTC. It codes for CASRSSGSSYNEQFF.

The chain has TRBV30 and TRBJ2-3, with TRBD1 matching 7 bases. CDR3 length: 15 residues. Trimming cost V 2 bases and J 3 bases; bases outside gene matches: 8. In germline, CDR1 is GTSNPN, CDR2 SVGIG (reference sequence). CDR3 in amino acids: CAWSMSTGVTDTQYF. The CDR3 DNA reads as TGTGCCTGGAGTATGTCTACAGGGGTGACAGATACGCAGTATTTT.

The V call is TRBV5-5, the J call TRBJ1-2; D not resolved. Trimming shortened V by 0 bases and J by 8 bases, and 14 bases separated the two germline ends. Germline V gives CDR1 SGHKS, CDR2 YYEKEE (reference sequence). The CDR3 has 14 residues. The chain's CDR3 is CASSLASRGNGYTF. CDR3 bases: TGTGCCAGCAGCTTGGCGTCCCGCGGAAACGGCTACACCTTC.

This rearrangement joins TRBV3-1 (or the pseudogene TRBV3-2) to TRBJ1-2; D unclear. Germline V gives CDR1 LGHDT, CDR2 YNNKEL (reference sequence). V was pared by 3 bases and J by 5 bases, with 10 bases between. This CDR3 comprises 13 residues. The CDR3, as DNA: TGTGCCAGCAGCCAGGACGGACTGTATGGCTACACCTTC. This translates into CASSQDGLYGYTF.

The chain links TRBV6-5 to TRBJ1-1, with D maybe TRBD1 (5 bases). In germline, CDR1 is MNHEY, CDR2 SVGAGI. Trimming took 6 bases from V and 0 from J, leaving 8 bases between them. The CDR3 length is 13 residues. Written as DNA, the CDR3 is TGTGCCAGCAGGGGGGGGATGAACACTGAAGCTTTCTTT. It codes for CASRGGMNTEAFF.

This clone occurred once. The CDR3 loop reads CASSVTGGWGEAFF. CDR3 DNA sequence: TGTGCCAGTAGCGTCACAGGGGGCTGGGGTGAAGCTTTCTTT. The V and J genes are TRBV19 and TRBJ1-1; 9 nucleotides agree with TRBD1. J gave up 7 bases and V 6 bases, and 9 bases lay outside the gene matches. Germline CDR1 is LNHDA and CDR2 is SQIVND (reference sequence). The CDR3 totals 14 residues.

This clone was seen just once. The genes are TRBV4-1 and TRBJ2-3, with 9 bases lining up with TRBD1. This CDR3 comprises 17 residues. V was clipped by 2 bases and J by 2 bases; unmatched bases: 8. Germline CDR1 MGHRA, CDR2 YSYEKL. As DNA, the CDR3 is TGCGCCAGCAGCCAAAAACACGGGACAGGGTACACAGATACGCAGTATTTT. Amino acids: CASSQKHGTGYTDTQYF.

This clone was picked up one time. The V and J genes are TRBV5-6 and TRBJ1-2; 9 nucleotides match TRBD1. V was pared by 7 bases and J by 0 bases, with 10 bases of the junction left unmatched. CDR3 length equals 16 residues. CDR1 is SGHDT, CDR2 YYEEEE, per germline. CDR3 DNA sequence: TGTGCCAGCCGATCGGGGACAGGGCCGCCTAACTATGGCTACACCTTC. Protein sequence: CASRSGTGPPNYGYTF.

The J gene is TRBJ1-4, the V gene TRBV5-4; 10 positions match TRBD1. The CDR3 totals 16 residues. V shed 4 bases, J shed 2 bases, and the junction held 5 bases outside the gene matches. The germline CDR1 and CDR2 sequences are SGHNT and YYREEE (reference sequence). This CDR3 reads CASSLQTGGTNEKLFF. The CDR3 nucleotides are TGTGCCAGCAGCCTCCAGACAGGGGGCACTAATGAAAAACTGTTTTTT.